The following is a T cell receptor beta chain sequence with its context. This entry is derived from a study of cytomegalovirus exposure and HLA in healthy donors. The PCR had 60 Vbeta and 13 Jbeta primers. Assay used: immunoSEQ multiplex PCR; TCRdb lists only in-frame clones, some missing. The sample lists 150,000 to 200,000 clones; around 80% were seen once. This CDR3 comprises 16 residues. The J segment lost 8 bases and the V segment lost 5 bases, leaving 14 bases of the junction unmatched. Germline loops: CDR1 SEHNR, CDR2 FQNEAQ (reference sequence). The sequenced sample was PBMCs. The sequence derives from a man aged 25 to 40 in good health and CMV-seronegative. The V and J genes are TRBV7-9 and TRBJ1-2, with TRBD1 identical over 10 bases. CDR3 amino acids: CASSLSLSTGGKGYTF. As DNA, the CDR3 is TGTGCCAGCAGCCTCTCCCTTTCGACAGGGGGCAAGGGCTACACCTTC.